A selection of T cell receptor beta chains follows, all from one sample in a study of shared clonotypes between healthy human individuals. Assay: immunoSEQ multiplex PCR; the TCRdb copy retains only in-frame clones and omits some. Seen here are about 2.4 million clones, more than 85% observed once, and the top ten hold approximately 0.35%. Sequenced material: naive CD4+ T cells from PBMCs. Receptor source: a man between 18 and 35 years old in good health. Some clones in this sample may be carry-over from other donors' samples. CDR3s include the opening cysteine and the closing phenylalanine or tryptophan. D genes are given only for firm matches. Expanded clones get a size class; other rows say once, few or many, or leave the size out.

abundance,d_gene,j_gene,v_gene,CDR3nt,CDR3aa
once,TRBD1,TRBJ1-1,TRBV5-1,TGCGCCAGCAGCGGACAGGGGGCTAGGACTGAAGCTTTCTTT,CASSGQGARTEAFF
NA,NA,TRBJ2-5,TRBV29-1,TGCAGCGTTGGTGTTTGGGAAAAAGAGACCCAGTACTTC,CSVGVWEKETQYF
once,TRBD1,TRBJ1-4,TRBV18,TGTGCCAGCTCACAAGCGACAGGGGGCCTTGGGAAACTGTTTTTT,CASSQATGGLGKLFF
NA,NA,TRBJ2-5,TRBV11-2,TGTGCCAGCAGGATGATAGCGTCGGAGACCCAGTACTTC,CASRMIASETQYF
NA,TRBD1,TRBJ2-7,TRBV6-5,TGTGCCAGCAGGGGGACAGGACGGTACGAGCAGTACTTC,CASRGTGRYEQYF
NA,NA,TRBJ2-5,TRBV7-9,TGTGCCAGCAGCTTAATTTTGGTAGGAACGGGGACCCAGTACTTC,CASSLILVGTGTQYF
NA,TRBD1,TRBJ1-2,TRBV28,TGTGCCAGCAGTGTACTGACAGGGTCGGACTATGGCTACACCTTC,CASSVLTGSDYGYTF
once,TRBD2,TRBJ2-1,TRBV27,TGTGCCAGCAGTTTAATTTGGCGGGAGGGATCGTATGAGCAGTTCTTC,CASSLIWREGSYEQFF
NA,TRBD1,TRBJ2-7,TRBV10-3,TGTGCCATCAGTGAGCTGATAAGGACAGGCGATAGCTCCTACGAGCAGTACTTC,CAISELIRTGDSSYEQYF
NA,NA,TRBJ1-2,TRBV27,TGTGCCAGCAGTTTTAGGACTAACTATGGCTACACCTTC,CASSFRTNYGYTF
few,NA,TRBJ1-1,TRBV10-3,TGTGCCATCAGTGACGTGGCACGGGCAGGAACTGAAGCTTTCTTT,CAISDVARAGTEAFF
NA,TRBD1,TRBJ1-2,TRBV28,TGTGCCAGCAGTTTGGGTGTCAGGGGGAATGGCTACACCTTC,CASSLGVRGNGYTF
once,NA,TRBJ1-4,TRBV4-2,TGTGCCAGCAGCCAGTTAAGGGAGGGAAAGGGGGAAAAACTGTTTTTT,CASSQLREGKGEKLFF
NA,NA,TRBJ2-6,TRBV7-2,TGTGCCAGCAGCTTAGTTACAGGGTCGGGGGCCAACGTCCTGACTTTC,CASSLVTGSGANVLTF
NA,NA,TRBJ2-2,TRBV27,TGTGCCAGCAGTTTCATCCGGGACCCTAACACCGGGGAGCTGTTTTTT,CASSFIRDPNTGELFF
NA,TRBD2,TRBJ2-1,TRBV9,TGTGCCAGCAGCGCCCTAGCGGGAGGGCTGGATGAGCAGTTCTTC,CASSALAGGLDEQFF
NA,NA,TRBJ1-3,TRBV4-1,TGCGCCAGCAGCCAAGTGTCCTCCTCTGGAAACACCATATATTTT,CASSQVSSSGNTIYF
once,NA,TRBJ1-3,TRBV21-1,TGTGCCAGCAGCAAAGAAGGAGCCAGCTCTGGAAACACCATATATTTT,CASSKEGASSGNTIYF